This T cell receptor beta chain is drawn from a study of CD8 T cells in ankylosing spondylitis (dated by TCRdb to about 2017). Looking at the study overall: The study set out to find disease-linked TCR variants by profiling T cell receptor beta repertoires in ankylosing spondylitis patients and healthy donors. The full study cohort comprised about 23 ankylosing spondylitis patients and 110 or so healthy donors. Peripheral blood was sampled, and synovial fluid was additionally collected from ankylosing spondylitis patients. General conclusions and limits of the study: Some TCR beta motif variants had previously been reported in synovial fluid and blood of reactive arthritis patients, which suggested common disease-initiation mechanisms. The disease-linked clones showed a CD8+ phenotype and occurred at relatively low frequencies in peripheral blood. A TCR beta motif made up of under ten highly homologous amino acid variants appeared to be characteristic of blood from ankylosing spondylitis patients. According to the report, matched synovial fluid samples from ankylosing spondylitis patients were significantly enriched for the disease-linked clones.

Measured from the cysteine to the phenylalanine, the CDR3 is 15 residues long. Solely the CDR3 DNA is kept, with 45 bases framed from the first base. The junction carries 12 bases between V and J, which are trimmed by 3 bases and 1 base respectively. CDR1 and CDR2 are read off the germline V gene as MNHNS and SASEGT. The sequencer was an Illumina HiSeq 2500. Quantitative 5'-RACE with molecular barcodes was the method used to prepare the TCR beta libraries. As for the authors' bioinformatics: Disease-linked TCR variants were identified with a new computational method built on a probabilistic model of VDJ rearrangement. The public reads were reprocessed in TCRdb via fastp at Q25 and MiXCR, keeping in-frame beta chains. CDR3 protein duplicates are merged, each entry listing the most common genes and DNA. Clone size and V and J calls follow TCRdb, not the original study. The sample contains fewer than 80,000 distinct CDR3 sequences, less than 6% of them found a single time. 2% to 2.5% of the sample goes to the ten largest clones.

This clonotype was picked up many times. What this receptor recognizes is not known. Base-call qualities are not available, and no considerably larger clone is one nucleotide away. This clonotype originated in a male donor with ankylosing spondylitis or in good health (not recorded which). The sample comprised blood, either unsorted or a sorted T cell fraction (not recorded which). The sequence links TRBV6-1 to TRBJ1-1; tentative D gene TRBD1, with 6 bases matching. For the CDR3, the sequence is CASSDRGSGNTEAFF. The sequenced DNA: TGTGCCAGCAGTGATAGGGGGTCGGGGAACACTGAAGCTTTCTTT.